The 5 T cell receptor beta chains below all came from one sample that was sequenced in a study of cytomegalovirus exposure and HLA in healthy donors. The PCR employed 60 Vbeta primers together with 13 Jbeta primers. Data came from immunoSEQ multiplex PCR; TCRdb stores just in-frame clones and leaves some out. The sample has 150,000 to 200,000 clones; 75% to 85% are singletons. The sample taken for sequencing was PBMCs. The receptors shown here come from a young woman in good health and CMV-seropositive.

This chain connects TRBV5-3 to TRBJ1-3; TRBD1 agrees at 7 bases. TRBV5-3 is given ORF status, its function remaining uncertain. The CDR3 sequence is 13 residues long. V trimming: 3 bases; J trimming: 7 bases; junction bases outside the gene matches: 4. The CDR3 protein is CARSYQGGNTIYF. The CDR3 region has the DNA TGTGCCAGAAGCTATCAGGGGGGCAACACCATATATTTT.

About this clone: Other DNA sequences of this sample code for an identical CDR3. The V call is TRBV13, the J call TRBJ1-2; D possibly corresponds to TRBD1 (6 bases). This CDR3 has 15 amino acids. From germline, CDR1 is PRHDT and CDR2 FYEKMQ (reference sequence). V was cut by 1 base and J by 4 bases, with 13 bases left in between. In DNA, the CDR3 is TGTGCCAGCAGCTTAGCCACAACAGGGTCCTATGGCTACACCTTC. Amino acid sequence: CASSLATTGSYGYTF.

This clone came up a few times. The chain is built from TRBV19 and TRBJ1-1, with 7 bases identical to TRBD1. Germline V gene data show CDR1 as LNHDA and CDR2 as SQIVND (reference sequence). The CDR3 loop spans 13 amino acids. V gave up 10 bases and J gave up 7 bases; unmatched junction bases: 12. The CDR3 DNA reads as TGTGCCACTTCCCGACAGGGACCCTTTGAAGCTTTCTTT. This gives the protein CATSRQGPFEAFF.

J is TRBJ2-3 and V is TRBV10-1; possibly TRBD2 for D (6 bases). CDR3 length: 18 residues. Trimming removed 2 bases from V and 2 bases from J, with 20 bases in between. Germline assignment: CDR1 WNHNN and CDR2 SYGVQD (reference sequence). This chain's CDR3 is CASSENTGGLLITDTQYF. CDR3 bases: TGCGCCAGCAGTGAGAATACAGGAGGGCTACTCATCACAGATACGCAGTATTTT.

The chain couples TRBV2 to TRBJ2-2; D remains unclear. The CDR3 loop spans 13 amino acids. Germline CDR1 reads SNHLY; CDR2 reads FYNNEI. V was shortened by 3 bases and J by 2 bases, with 4 bases between the two germline ends. This CDR3 is CASSDQNTGELFF. In DNA form, the CDR3 reads TGTGCCAGCAGTGACCAAAACACCGGGGAGCTGTTTTTT. The variable domain in full, with the rest retrieved from reference TRBV2 and TRBJ2-2, is EPEVTQTPSHQVTQMGQEVILRCVPISNHLYFYWYRQILGQKVEFLVSFYNNEISEKSEIFDDQFSVERPDGSNFTLKIRSTKLEDSAMYFCASSDQNTGELFFGEGSRLTVL.